The 5 T cell receptor beta chains presented below share a single source sample, sequenced in a study of molecular identifiers for immune sequencing clone quantification. TCRdb analysed the PCR reads with MiXCR anew, one entry per CDR3 protein. This sample carries roughly 93,000 distinct CDR3 sequences, approximately 25% of them seen once, and the ten largest clones take around 0.77%. The sequenced material came from naive CD8+ T cells from blood, with Jurkat cell RNA spiked in. The subset denotes: FACS-sorted CD8+CD4-CCR7+CD45RA+ naive T cells. The receptor source for this set is a human donor in good health. Some libraries in this study had Jurkat cell RNA spiked in.

This clonotype appeared a single time. This may be a read error, as it is one base from a much larger clone. This chain connects TRBV7-2 to TRBJ2-1; D may be TRBD1 or TRBD2 (5 bases each). V lost 2 bases, J lost 6 bases, and 11 bases lay in between. Germline V gene lookup returns CDR1 SGHTA and CDR2 FQGNSA. CDR3 length: 14 residues. The CDR3 DNA follows: TGTGCCAGCAGCTTACCGGGACGCATCAATGAGCAGTTCTTC. Protein sequence: CASSLPGRINEQFF.

This clonotype was observed at least ten times. The V call is TRBV23-1, the J call TRBJ1-2; 8 positions agree with TRBD1. TRBV23-1 is labeled an ORF, and its function is uncertain. The CDR3 consists of 14 residues. V shed 2 bases, J shed 3 bases, and the junction held 2 bases outside the gene matches. Here the CDR3 reads CASSQAGQDYGYTF. CDR3 nucleotides: TGCGCCAGCAGTCAAGCGGGACAGGACTATGGCTACACCTTC.

This clonotype was seen a handful of times. The J gene is TRBJ2-7, the V gene TRBV4-2, with TRBD1 matching over 8 bases. The V and J ends lost 2 bases and 4 bases, in that order; junction bases with no gene match: 10. The CDR3 is 16 residues long. Germline-derived CDR1 and CDR2 are LGHNA and YNFKEQ. The CDR3 loop reads CASSQFNRGEGYEQYF. In DNA form, the CDR3 reads TGTGCCAGCAGCCAATTTAACAGGGGGGAAGGATACGAGCAGTACTTC.

To note about this clonotype: A much larger clone lies one base from this, so it may be a read error. The chain carries TRBV7-9 and TRBJ1-5; D is uncertain. The CDR3 runs 15 residues. The germline CDR1 and CDR2 sequences are SEHNR and FQNEAQ (reference sequence). Trimming took 1 base from V and 4 from J, leaving 11 bases between them. The CDR3 loop reads CASSLDIRPNQPQHF. The DNA for the CDR3 is TGTGCCAGCAGCTTAGACATCCGCCCTAATCAGCCCCAGCATTTT.

This chain links TRBV20-1 with TRBJ2-1; the D gene could be TRBD1 or TRBD2 (7 bases each). Germline CDR1 and CDR2: DFQATT and SNEGSKA (reference sequence). Between the trimmed V and J ends, which lost 0 bases and 6 bases, there was a span of 27 bases. CDR3 size: 19 residues. The CDR3: CSARDLLQGRGVGGNEQFF. CDR3 coding DNA: TGCAGTGCTAGAGATCTTTTACAGGGGAGGGGCGTGGGTGGCAATGAGCAGTTCTTC.